The 26 T cell receptor beta chains in this list originate from one sample, sequenced in a study of T cell changes during pregnancy in multiple sclerosis. The assay was immunoSEQ multiplex PCR, and TCRdb's table has in-frame clones only and misses some. The table records 60,000 to 65,000 clones, around 90% of them present only once. The material was peripheral blood, obtained in the second trimester of pregnancy. The receptors derive from a female donor with multiple sclerosis, enrolled in a pregnancy study.

The gene calls are TRBV5-1 and TRBJ1-5; 7 nucleotides agree with TRBD1. Germline CDR1 is SGHRS and CDR2 is YFSETQ. CDR3 length: 15 amino acids. V shed 4 bases and J 6 bases; nucleotides not matched to a gene: 10. This CDR3 reads CASSPGQDLGQPQHF. The CDR3 coding sequence is TGCGCCAGCAGCCCCGGACAGGATTTGGGTCAGCCCCAGCATTTT.

This chain links TRBV6-1 with TRBJ1-2, with 9 bases fitting TRBD1. The CDR3 sequence is 12 residues long. V trimming: 6 bases; J trimming: 7 bases; junction bases outside the gene matches: 3. Germline V gives CDR1 MNHNS, CDR2 SASEGT. CDR3 protein: CASRQGAFGYTF. For the CDR3, the DNA is TGTGCCAGCAGACAGGGGGCGTTTGGCTACACCTTC.

J is TRBJ1-3 and V is TRBV7-2; tentatively, D is TRBD1 (6 bases). Germline V gives CDR1 SGHTA, CDR2 FQGNSA. The CDR3 runs to 16 residues. Deletions cut 1 base from V and 4 bases from J, with 14 bases between. CDR3 region: CASSLVPPGAGNTIYF. In nucleotides, the CDR3 is TGTGCCAGCAGCTTAGTTCCGCCAGGGGCCGGAAACACCATATATTTT. Looking up the rest from reference TRBV7-2 and TRBJ1-3 gives the full variable domain: GAGVSQSPSNKVTEKGKDVELRCDPISGHTALYWYRQSLGQGLEFLIYFQGNSAPDKSGLPSDRFSAERTGGSVSTLTIQRTQQEDSAVYLCASSLVPPGAGNTIYFGEGSWLTVV.

V and J are TRBV11-2 and TRBJ1-1; possibly TRBD1 for D (5 bases). From germline, CDR1 is SGHAT and CDR2 FQNNGV. The CDR3 consists of 14 residues. V lost 1 base and J lost 3, with 9 bases in between. CDR3 sequence reads: CASSLVQGDTEAFF. The CDR3 region has the DNA TGTGCCAGCAGCTTAGTGCAGGGCGACACTGAAGCTTTCTTT.

This chain uses TRBV19 with TRBJ1-4; no clear D gene. The CDR3 is made up of 15 amino acids. Germline V gives CDR1 LNHDA, CDR2 SQIVND (reference sequence). Trimming cost V 7 bases and J 8 bases, with 20 bases left between them. The CDR3 DNA sequence: TGTGCCAGTACCGAAATAACAACGGGAGTAGAAAAACTGTTTTTT. This sequence encodes CASTEITTGVEKLFF.

The chain carries TRBV4-1 and TRBJ2-7, with 7 bases matching TRBD1. V lost 7 bases to trimming and J lost 0 bases; unmatched junction nucleotides: 12. Germline CDR1 and CDR2: MGHRA and YSYEKL. This CDR3 has 16 residues. The CDR3 protein is CASTQTGPRGSYEQYF. CDR3 bases: TGCGCCAGCACCCAGACAGGGCCGAGGGGCTCCTACGAGCAGTACTTC.

This clone was found once. The chain has TRBV16 and TRBJ1-2, with TRBD1 as a possible D gene (5 bases). The CDR3 has 14 amino acids. Germline V gene data show CDR1 as KGHSY and CDR2 as FQNENV. V shed 5 bases and J shed 1 base, with 11 bases lying between them. The CDR3 here is CASSEQELNYGYTF. The CDR3 DNA follows: TGTGCCAGCAGCGAACAGGAACTTAACTATGGCTACACCTTC.

The sample holds one count of this clone. The chain employs TRBV6-6 and TRBJ1-2; 10 positions agree with TRBD1. CDR1 and CDR2 from the germline V gene are MNHNY and SVGAGI (reference sequence). CDR3 size: 15 residues. J was trimmed by 2 bases and V by 2 bases; bases with no gene match: 2. The CDR3 DNA reads TGTGCCAGCAGTTACGGGGACAGGGGCAACTATGGCTACACCTTC. Protein product: CASSYGDRGNYGYTF.

The rearrangement links TRBV6-6 to TRBJ1-1; D may be TRBD1 (6 bases). The ends were cut back, 7 bases at V and 0 bases at J, with 12 bases in the middle. The V gene's germline CDR1 is MNHNY and CDR2 SVGAGI (reference sequence). There are 14 residues in the CDR3. In DNA, the CDR3 is TGTGCCAGCACCTACAGGGCTTTGAACACTGAAGCTTTCTTT. Its protein product is CASTYRALNTEAFF.

V usage is TRBV30 and J usage is TRBJ2-7, with D hard to call. The germline gives CDR1 GTSNPN, CDR2 SVGIG (reference sequence). The CDR3 totals 11 residues. V was pared by 1 base and J by 2 bases, with 3 bases between. In DNA, the CDR3 is TGTGCCTGGAGTGCGGCCTACGAGCAGTACTTC. Its protein is CAWSAAYEQYF.

This sequence joins TRBV7-6 and TRBJ2-5, with D perhaps matching TRBD2 (5 bases). The CDR3 sequence is 15 residues long. V was trimmed by 5 bases and J by 5 bases, leaving 18 bases between them. The germline V gene encodes CDR1 SGHVS and CDR2 FNYEAQ. The CDR3 protein is CASSHGGPFAETQYF. The CDR3 DNA reads TGTGCCAGCAGCCATGGAGGCCCTTTCGCGGAGACCCAGTACTTC.

Turning to this clone: The sample carries other DNA sequences with the same CDR3. V is TRBV9 and J is TRBJ1-5; no clear D. The V end was cut by 0 bases, the J end by 2 bases, with 6 bases between. The CDR3 extends over 14 amino acids. The germline V gene has CDR1 SGDLS and CDR2 YYNGEE. CDR3: CASSVGGGNQPQHF. The CDR3 coding sequence is TGTGCCAGCAGCGTAGGGGGAGGCAATCAGCCCCAGCATTTT.

The rearrangement joins TRBV6-1 to TRBJ1-5; D is unresolved. The CDR3 is 15 residues long. Between the trimmed V and J ends, which lost 4 bases and 0 bases, there was a span of 10 bases. CDR1 and CDR2 from the germline V gene are MNHNS and SASEGT. CDR3 sequence reads: CASSGRRDSNQPQHF. The CDR3, as DNA: TGTGCCAGCAGTGGAAGGAGGGATAGCAATCAGCCCCAGCATTTT.

By frequency in the sample, this clone is medium-sized. The chain is built from TRBV29-1 and TRBJ2-1, with TRBD1 matching 8 bases. The CDR3 totals 12 residues. The trim removed 3 bases at V and 9 bases at J, leaving 4 bases unmatched. CDR1 SQVTM and CDR2 ANQGSEA come from the germline V gene. The DNA of the CDR3 is TGCAGCGTTGACCAGGGGGCGGGTGAGCAGTTCTTC. The encoded protein is CSVDQGAGEQFF.

This clone was recorded once. The CDR3 sequence: CAWRLRVTEAFF. The CDR3 region has the DNA TGTGCCTGGAGGTTACGCGTCACTGAAGCTTTCTTT. V and J are TRBV30 and TRBJ1-1; D is unresolved. Deletions cut 3 bases from V and 4 bases from J, with 9 bases between. Germline V gene lookup returns CDR1 GTSNPN and CDR2 SVGIG (reference sequence). The length of the CDR3 is 12 residues.

The rearrangement links TRBV27 to TRBJ1-3; 7 positions agree with TRBD1. The J segment lost 4 bases and the V segment lost 6 bases, leaving 6 bases of the junction unmatched. The CDR3 covers 14 residues. Germline V gene data show CDR1 as MNHEY and CDR2 as SMNVEV (reference sequence). CDR3 protein: CASSPTGTGNTIYF. The CDR3 nucleotides read TGTGCCAGCAGCCCGACAGGGACGGGAAACACCATATATTTT.

The chain couples TRBV4-1 to TRBJ2-4; TRBD2 matches 8 bases. The CDR3 loop spans 16 amino acids. V shed 2 bases and J 0 bases; nucleotides not matched to a gene: 3. In germline, CDR1 is MGHRA, CDR2 YSYEKL. CDR3 protein: CASSQQAGVAKNIQYF. The CDR3 DNA sequence: TGCGCCAGCAGCCAACAAGCGGGGGTAGCCAAAAACATTCAGTACTTC.

This chain joins TRBV9 and TRBJ2-1; 7 bases agree with TRBD2. CDR3 length equals 15 residues. Trimming cost V 0 bases and J 9 bases; bases outside gene matches: 9. The germline V gene has CDR1 SGDLS and CDR2 YYNGEE. The DNA for the CDR3 is TGTGCCAGCAGCGTAGGCGGGAGCTTCAGCAGTGAGCAGTTCTTC. This translates into CASSVGGSFSSEQFF.

The rearrangement joins TRBV4-3 to TRBJ2-3, with 8 bases that match TRBD2. CDR3 size: 17 residues. V shed 3 bases, J shed 3 bases, and the junction held 11 bases outside the gene matches. The germline CDR1 and CDR2 sequences are LGHNA and YSLEER. The chain's CDR3 is CASSQVQAGVGTDTQYF. The DNA for the CDR3 is TGCGCCAGCAGCCAGGTACAAGCGGGAGTGGGAACAGATACGCAGTATTTT.

The DNA for the CDR3 is TGTGCCTCTCGGTCCGCAGAAGCTTTCTTT. Its translation: CASRSAEAFF. The V call is TRBV5-8, the J call TRBJ1-1; D unresolved. CDR3 length: 10 residues. Trimming removed 10 bases at V and 8 bases at J, with 12 bases between. CDR1 and CDR2 from the germline V gene are SGHTS and YDEGEE.

The chain joins TRBV19 to TRBJ2-7; TRBD2 aligns across 10 bases. Germline CDR1 and CDR2: LNHDA and SQIVND (reference sequence). CDR3 length equals 18 residues. V was pared by 1 base and J by 2 bases, with 11 bases of the junction left unmatched. DNA of the CDR3: TGTGCCAGTAGTATAGTCACCCTAGCGGGAGATGGAACCTACGAGCAGTACTTC. As protein: CASSIVTLAGDGTYEQYF.

The chain combines TRBV20-1 with TRBJ2-1, with D possibly TRBD2 on 5 matching bases. Germline V CDR1 and CDR2: DFQATT, SNEGSKA (reference sequence). The CDR3 sequence is 10 residues long. Trimming removed 7 bases from V and 9 bases from J, with 10 bases in between. CDR3 DNA sequence: TGCAGTGTATCGGGGTTTGAGCAGTTCTTC. Protein product: CSVSGFEQFF.

This clone was seen only once. This sequence joins TRBV4-1 and TRBJ2-3, with D possibly TRBD2 on 5 matching bases. V was shortened by 0 bases and J by 2 bases, with 18 bases between the two germline ends. Germline CDR1 MGHRA, CDR2 YSYEKL. The CDR3 is made up of 18 amino acids. CDR3 residues: CASSQEGSTSRVTDTQYF. The CDR3 nucleotides are TGCGCCAGCAGCCAAGAGGGGAGTACTAGTCGGGTCACAGATACGCAGTATTTT.

CDR3 amino acids: CASSPAAGETTYEQYF. The CDR3 nucleotides read TGTGCCAGCAGTCCGGCGGCTGGCGAGACTACCTACGAGCAGTACTTC. The rearrangement uses TRBV27 and TRBJ2-7; D is perhaps TRBD2 (5 bases). Germline V gene lookup returns CDR1 MNHEY and CDR2 SMNVEV (reference sequence). This CDR3 has 16 amino acids. The V gene lost 5 bases and the J gene lost 2 bases, with 19 bases spanning the gap.

This clone was picked up a small number of times. The genes are TRBV18 and TRBJ2-2; D is unresolved. Trimming took 3 bases from V and 0 from J, leaving 11 bases between them. The CDR3 is made up of 16 amino acids. Germline-derived CDR1 and CDR2 are KGHSH and LQKENI. This CDR3 is CASSPDTMSNTGELFF. Written as DNA, the CDR3 is TGTGCCAGCTCACCTGATACTATGTCGAACACCGGGGAGCTGTTTTTT. The full variable domain, rest sourced from reference TRBV18 and TRBJ2-2, is NAGVMQNPRHLVRRRGQEARLRCSPMKGHSHVYWYRQLPEEGLKFMVYLQKENIIDESGMPKERFSAEFPKEGPSILRIQQVVRGDSAAYFCASSPDTMSNTGELFFGEGSRLTVL.

This clone came up a few times. This chain connects TRBV9 to TRBJ2-5; 11 bases are a match to TRBD2. V was clipped by 0 bases and J by 5 bases; unmatched bases: 3. CDR3 length: 15 residues. The germline V gene has CDR1 SGDLS and CDR2 YYNGEE. CDR3 amino acids: CASSVATSGSETQYF. CDR3 bases: TGTGCCAGCAGCGTAGCCACTAGCGGGAGCGAGACCCAGTACTTC.